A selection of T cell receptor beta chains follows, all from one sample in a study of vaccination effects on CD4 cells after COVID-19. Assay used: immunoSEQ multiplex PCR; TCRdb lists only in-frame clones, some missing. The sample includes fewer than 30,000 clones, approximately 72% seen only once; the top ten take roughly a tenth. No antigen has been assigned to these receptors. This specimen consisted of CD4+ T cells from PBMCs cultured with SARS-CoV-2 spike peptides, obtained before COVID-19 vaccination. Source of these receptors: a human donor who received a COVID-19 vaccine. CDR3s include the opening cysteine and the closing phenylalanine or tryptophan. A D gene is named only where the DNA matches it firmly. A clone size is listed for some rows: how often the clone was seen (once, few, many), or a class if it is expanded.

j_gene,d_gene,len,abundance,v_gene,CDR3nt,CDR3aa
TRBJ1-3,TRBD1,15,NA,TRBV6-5,TGTGCCAGCAGTCTAGGGACAGCCTCTGGAAACACCATATATTTT,CASSLGTASGNTIYF
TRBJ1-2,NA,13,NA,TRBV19,TGTGCCAGTAGTATGGTCGGAGGCTATGGCTACACCTTC,CASSMVGGYGYTF
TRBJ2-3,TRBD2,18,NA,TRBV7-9,TGTGCCAGCAGCTTAGCGCTGACTAGCGGCAGGAACACAGATACGCAGTATTTT,CASSLALTSGRNTDTQYF
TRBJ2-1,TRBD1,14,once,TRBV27,TGTGCCAGCAGTTTAACGGACAGGGGGGGTGAGCAGTTCTTC,CASSLTDRGGEQFF
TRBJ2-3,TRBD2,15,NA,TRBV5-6,TGTGCCAGCAGCTTTCCTAGCGGGGGGTCAGATACGCAGTATTTT,CASSFPSGGSDTQYF
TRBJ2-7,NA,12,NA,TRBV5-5,TGTGCCAGCAGACCTTCGGGGTACGAGCAGTACTTC,CASRPSGYEQYF
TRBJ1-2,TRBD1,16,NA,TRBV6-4,TGTGCCAGCAGTGACACGTACCGGGACAGGGCCTATGGCTACACCTTC,CASSDTYRDRAYGYTF
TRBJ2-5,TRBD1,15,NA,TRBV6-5,TGTGCCAGCAGTCCGGACAGGGGGCGTTGGAAGACCCAGTACTTC,CASSPDRGRWKTQYF
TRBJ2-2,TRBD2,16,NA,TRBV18,TGTGCCAGCTCACCACGACTAGCGGGAGGAACCGGGGAGCTGTTTTTT,CASSPRLAGGTGELFF
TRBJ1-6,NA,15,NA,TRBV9,TGTGCCAGCAGCCCCAGTAGGGGGAGTAATTCACCCCTCCACTTT,CASSPSRGSNSPLHF
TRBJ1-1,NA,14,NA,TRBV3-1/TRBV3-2,TGTGCCAGCAGCCAAGCCCTCATGAACACTGAAGCTTTCTTT,CASSQALMNTEAFF
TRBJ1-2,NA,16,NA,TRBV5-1,TGCGCCAGCAGCTTGGCCGGAGGGGAGGGGAGGTATGGCTACACCTTC,CASSLAGGEGRYGYTF
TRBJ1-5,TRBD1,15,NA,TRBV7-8,TGTGCCAGCAGCCTTAGGGGACAGGGACGTCAGCCCCAGCATTTT,CASSLRGQGRQPQHF
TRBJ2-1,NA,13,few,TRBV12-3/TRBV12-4,TGTGCCAGCAAAACCGGGGGCTACAATGAGCAGTTCTTC,CASKTGGYNEQFF
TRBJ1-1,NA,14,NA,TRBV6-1,TGTGCCAGCAGTGAGTTGGGGCTGAACACTGAAGCTTTCTTT,CASSELGLNTEAFF
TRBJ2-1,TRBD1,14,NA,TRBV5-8,TGTGCCAGCAGTCGGACCATGACAGGGAATGAGCAGTTCTTC,CASSRTMTGNEQFF
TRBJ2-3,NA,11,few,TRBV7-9,TGTGCCAGCAGCCCCGCGGATACGCAGTATTTT,CASSPADTQYF
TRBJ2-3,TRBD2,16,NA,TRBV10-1,TGCGCCAGCAGTGATGGGACTAGCGGGAGAGGAGATACGCAGTATTTT,CASSDGTSGRGDTQYF
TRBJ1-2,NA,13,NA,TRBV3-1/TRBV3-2,TGTGCCAGCAGCCCCGGGACCTCGGGTGGCTACACCTTC,CASSPGTSGGYTF
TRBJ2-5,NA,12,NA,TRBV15,TGTGCCACCAGCAGAGATGAAGAGACCCAGTACTTC,CATSRDEETQYF
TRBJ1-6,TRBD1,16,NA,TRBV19,TGTGCCAGTAGTATTCTGCTGAACAGGGGAAATTCACCCCTCCACTTT,CASSILLNRGNSPLHF
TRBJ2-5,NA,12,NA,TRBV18,TGTGCCAGCTCACCATTAGGAGAGACCCAGTACTTC,CASSPLGETQYF
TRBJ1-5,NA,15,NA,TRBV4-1,TGCGCCAGCAGCCAAGACGGGTCCCAAAATCAGCCCCAGCATTTT,CASSQDGSQNQPQHF
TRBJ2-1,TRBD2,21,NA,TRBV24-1,TGTGCCACCAGTGATTTTAGCGCTAGCGGGGGGCCGTACAGCTCCTACAATGAGCAGTTCTTC,CATSDFSASGGPYSSYNEQFF
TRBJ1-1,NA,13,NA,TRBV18,TGTGCCAGCTCCCAGGGAGAGGACACTGAAGCTTTCTTT,CASSQGEDTEAFF
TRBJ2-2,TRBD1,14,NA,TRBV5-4,TGTGCCAGCAGCTTGGACAGGGGATACGGGGAGCTGTTTTTT,CASSLDRGYGELFF
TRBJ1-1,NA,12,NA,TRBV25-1,TGTGCCAGCAGCAGACTGAACACTGAAGCTTTCTTT,CASSRLNTEAFF
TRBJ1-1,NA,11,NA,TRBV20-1,TGCAGTGCCCAATTGGGGGGTGTGGCTTTCTTT,CSAQLGGVAFF
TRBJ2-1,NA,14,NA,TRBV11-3,TGTGCCAGCGGCTTAACGGGAGATTACAATGAGCAGTTCTTC,CASGLTGDYNEQFF
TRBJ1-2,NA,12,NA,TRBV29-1,TGCAGCGTCGGACAGATTAATTATGGCTACACCTTC,CSVGQINYGYTF
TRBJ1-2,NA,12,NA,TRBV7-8,TGTGCCAGCAGCCGTCCCGGGGGCGGCTACACCTTC,CASSRPGGGYTF
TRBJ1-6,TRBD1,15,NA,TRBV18,TGTGCCAGCTCACCCGGGACAGGGGATAATTCACCCCTCCACTTT,CASSPGTGDNSPLHF
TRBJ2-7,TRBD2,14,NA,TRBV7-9,TGTGCCAGCAGCCTCCCGGGACTAGTGGGCGAGCAGTACTTC,CASSLPGLVGEQYF
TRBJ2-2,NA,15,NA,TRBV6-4,TGTGCCAGCAGTGTAGACTCGGCGAACACCGGGGAGCTGTTTTTT,CASSVDSANTGELFF
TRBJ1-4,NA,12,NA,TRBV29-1,TGCAGCGTGGGACAAACTAATGAAAAACTGTTTTTT,CSVGQTNEKLFF
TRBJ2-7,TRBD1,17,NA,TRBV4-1,TGCGCCAGCAGCCAAGCAGGCCTCCAGGGGGCCCCCTACGAGCAGTACTTC,CASSQAGLQGAPYEQYF
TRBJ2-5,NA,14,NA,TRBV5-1,TGCGCCAGCAGCTCAACGGGCGGAACTGAGACCCAGTACTTC,CASSSTGGTETQYF
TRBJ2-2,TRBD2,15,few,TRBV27,TGTGCCAGCAAACGGGAGGTACCGAACACCGGGGAGCTGTTTTTT,CASKREVPNTGELFF
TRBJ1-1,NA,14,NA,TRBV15,TGTGCCACCAGGGGGGACCTTACGAACACTGAAGCTTTCTTT,CATRGDLTNTEAFF
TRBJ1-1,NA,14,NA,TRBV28,TGTGCCAGCAGTTTTAGTTCTTCTGGCACTGAAGCTTTCTTT,CASSFSSSGTEAFF
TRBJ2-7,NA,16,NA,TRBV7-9,TGTGCCAGCAGCTTAGAATCCAGGGCTTATCCCTACGAGCAGTACTTC,CASSLESRAYPYEQYF
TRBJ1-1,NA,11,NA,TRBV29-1,TGCAGCGTTGCGTGGCGGGTCGAAGCTTTCTTT,CSVAWRVEAFF